Listed here is a single T cell receptor (beta chain). Germline CDR1 MGHRA, CDR2 YSYEKL. V lost 4 bases and J lost 6, with 15 bases in between. The CDR3 has 15 residues. Clones were sequenced by immunoSEQ multiplex PCR, and TCRdb holds only the in-frame ones, with some missing. The data show roughly 62,000 clones, approximately 94% seen once. This record belongs to a study of preoperative IRX-2 immunotherapy in early breast cancer. This sample's treatment: preoperative locoregional IRX-2 cytokine immunotherapy. This phase Ib study tested locoregional IRX-2 cytokine immunotherapy given before surgery. This sample was gathered from a patient treated with IRX-2 immunotherapy. V usage is TRBV4-1 and J usage is TRBJ2-2; D may correspond to TRBD1 or TRBD2 (5 bases each). The TCR originated in a human donor with breast cancer. The CDR3 coding sequence is TGCGCCAGCAGCCCTCCTTCGGGGCGCGCCGGGGAGCTGTTTTTT. Its translation is CASSPPSGRAGELFF.